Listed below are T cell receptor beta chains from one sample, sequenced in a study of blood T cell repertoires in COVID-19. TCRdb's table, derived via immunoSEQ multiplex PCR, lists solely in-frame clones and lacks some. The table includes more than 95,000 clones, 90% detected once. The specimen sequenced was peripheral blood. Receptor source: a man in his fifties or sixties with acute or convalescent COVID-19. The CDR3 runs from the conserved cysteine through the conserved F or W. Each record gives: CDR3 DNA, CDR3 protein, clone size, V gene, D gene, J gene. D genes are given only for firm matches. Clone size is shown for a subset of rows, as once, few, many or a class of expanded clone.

cdr3_nt: TGCGCCAGCAGCTTGGAGGGGATCTCTGGGGCCAACGTCCTGACTTTC
cdr3_aa: CASSLEGISGANVLTF
clone_size: NA
v_call: TRBV5-1
d_call: NA
j_call: TRBJ2-6

cdr3_nt: TGTGCCAGCAGCTTAATAGCGGGGGGGTTAAATGAGCAGTTCTTC
cdr3_aa: CASSLIAGGLNEQFF
clone_size: NA
v_call: TRBV7-6
d_call: TRBD2
j_call: TRBJ2-1

cdr3_nt: TGCGCCAGCAGCTGGTGGGACAGGGTGAACACTGAAGCTTTCTTT
cdr3_aa: CASSWWDRVNTEAFF
clone_size: NA
v_call: TRBV5-1
d_call: TRBD1
j_call: TRBJ1-1

cdr3_nt: TGTGCCAGCAGCGTAGTGATAGACAGGCGGAGTGGCACTGAAGCTTTCTTT
cdr3_aa: CASSVVIDRRSGTEAFF
clone_size: NA
v_call: TRBV9
d_call: NA
j_call: TRBJ1-1

cdr3_nt: TGTGCCACCAGACCGGCGCAGGCCGGGGGACAGCCCCAGCATTTT
cdr3_aa: CATRPAQAGGQPQHF
clone_size: few
v_call: TRBV10-3
d_call: NA
j_call: TRBJ1-5

cdr3_nt: TGTGCCAGTAGTCTGGACAGGGGTCTAAATTCACCCCTCCACTTT
cdr3_aa: CASSLDRGLNSPLHF
clone_size: NA
v_call: TRBV19
d_call: TRBD1
j_call: TRBJ1-6

cdr3_nt: TGTGCCAGCAGTTACCCTGGCGGAATAGACTATGGCTACACCTTC
cdr3_aa: CASSYPGGIDYGYTF
clone_size: NA
v_call: TRBV6-6
d_call: NA
j_call: TRBJ1-2

cdr3_nt: TGCGCCAGCAGCTTGGCCGATCTAGCGGGGCCCCAAGAGACCCAGTACTTC
cdr3_aa: CASSLADLAGPQETQYF
clone_size: NA
v_call: TRBV5-1
d_call: TRBD2
j_call: TRBJ2-5

cdr3_nt: TGTGCCAGCAGTTCCCGTAGGGGGGGCGTTGGCTACACCTTC
cdr3_aa: CASSSRRGGVGYTF
clone_size: NA
v_call: TRBV6-5
d_call: NA
j_call: TRBJ1-2

cdr3_nt: TGTGCCAGCAGCGTGCCGGGGTCACATGGCTACACCTTC
cdr3_aa: CASSVPGSHGYTF
clone_size: NA
v_call: TRBV9
d_call: NA
j_call: TRBJ1-2

cdr3_nt: TGTGCCAGCAGCGTAGCCAGGGGCGAACAGTACTTC
cdr3_aa: CASSVARGEQYF
clone_size: NA
v_call: TRBV9
d_call: NA
j_call: TRBJ2-7

cdr3_nt: TGCGCCAGCAGCTGGGGAAGTGGACAGGGTCGCTACACCTTC
cdr3_aa: CASSWGSGQGRYTF
clone_size: NA
v_call: TRBV5-1
d_call: TRBD1
j_call: TRBJ1-2

cdr3_nt: TGCGCCAGCAGGAGGCCGCCTAATGAAAAACTGTTTTTT
cdr3_aa: CASRRPPNEKLFF
clone_size: once
v_call: TRBV5-1
d_call: NA
j_call: TRBJ1-4

cdr3_nt: TGTGCCTGGAGTGTACTGGACTCTCAGCCCCAGCATTTT
cdr3_aa: CAWSVLDSQPQHF
clone_size: NA
v_call: TRBV30
d_call: NA
j_call: TRBJ1-5

cdr3_nt: TGTGCCAGTAGTATGTCCCACAGGGCCCCGAACACCGGGGAGCTGTTTTTT
cdr3_aa: CASSMSHRAPNTGELFF
clone_size: NA
v_call: TRBV19
d_call: NA
j_call: TRBJ2-2

cdr3_nt: TGTGCCAGCCCGACACATGACACTGAAGCTTTCTTT
cdr3_aa: CASPTHDTEAFF
clone_size: NA
v_call: TRBV11-3
d_call: NA
j_call: TRBJ1-1

cdr3_nt: TGTGCCAGCAGCCAGCTTAGGGGACTGGGCTATGGCTACACCTTC
cdr3_aa: CASSQLRGLGYGYTF
clone_size: NA
v_call: TRBV4-2
d_call: NA
j_call: TRBJ1-2

cdr3_nt: TGTGCCAGCAGTTACGGGGCAGGCCAAGAGACCCAGTACTTC
cdr3_aa: CASSYGAGQETQYF
clone_size: NA
v_call: TRBV6-5
d_call: NA
j_call: TRBJ2-5

cdr3_nt: TGTGCCAGCAGCCAAGATTGGCAGGGAGGGACTGAAGCTTTCTTT
cdr3_aa: CASSQDWQGGTEAFF
clone_size: NA
v_call: TRBV3-1/TRBV3-2
d_call: NA
j_call: TRBJ1-1

cdr3_nt: TGCGCCAGCAGTTTGGGGAAGGGGATAACCTACGAGCAGTACTTC
cdr3_aa: CASSLGKGITYEQYF
clone_size: NA
v_call: TRBV5-1
d_call: NA
j_call: TRBJ2-7

cdr3_nt: TGCGCCAGCCGAGCAGGCAGCTCCTATAATTCACCCCTCCACTTT
cdr3_aa: CASRAGSSYNSPLHF
clone_size: NA
v_call: TRBV5-1
d_call: NA
j_call: TRBJ1-6

cdr3_nt: TGTGCCAGCAGCCAAGAGGGCAGGGTCGGCTCTGGAAACACCATATATTTT
cdr3_aa: CASSQEGRVGSGNTIYF
clone_size: NA
v_call: TRBV3-1/TRBV3-2
d_call: NA
j_call: TRBJ1-3

cdr3_nt: TGCGCCAGCAGCCCGGACAGGGACACTGAAGCTTTCTTT
cdr3_aa: CASSPDRDTEAFF
clone_size: NA
v_call: TRBV5-1
d_call: TRBD1
j_call: TRBJ1-1

cdr3_nt: TGTGCCAGCAGCCCAGCGAACTATGGCTACACCTTC
cdr3_aa: CASSPANYGYTF
clone_size: NA
v_call: TRBV6-2/TRBV6-3
d_call: NA
j_call: TRBJ1-2

cdr3_nt: TGTGCCAGCAGCTCCTGGACAGTCCAAGAGACCCAGTACTTC
cdr3_aa: CASSSWTVQETQYF
clone_size: few
v_call: TRBV7-9
d_call: NA
j_call: TRBJ2-5

cdr3_nt: TGTGCCAGCAGCCAAGATTACGGGGGGGGTGAAGCTTTCTTT
cdr3_aa: CASSQDYGGGEAFF
clone_size: NA
v_call: TRBV3-1/TRBV3-2
d_call: NA
j_call: TRBJ1-1

cdr3_nt: TGTGCCAGCAGCTTGGGATCCGGGGGGGGGACCCAGTACTTC
cdr3_aa: CASSLGSGGGTQYF
clone_size: NA
v_call: TRBV5-6
d_call: TRBD2
j_call: TRBJ2-5

cdr3_nt: TGTGCCAGCAGCTCGCGGGGGTACCCCGACTATGGCTACACCTTC
cdr3_aa: CASSSRGYPDYGYTF
clone_size: NA
v_call: TRBV7-2
d_call: NA
j_call: TRBJ1-2

cdr3_nt: TGTGCCAGTAGTCCCTCCGGGGGATTCGGGGAGCTGTTTTTT
cdr3_aa: CASSPSGGFGELFF
clone_size: NA
v_call: TRBV19
d_call: NA
j_call: TRBJ2-2

cdr3_nt: TGTGCCAGCAGTGAATCCATCCCTCTGGGGCTCGGTGGAAACACCATATATTTT
cdr3_aa: CASSESIPLGLGGNTIYF
clone_size: NA
v_call: TRBV6-1
d_call: NA
j_call: TRBJ1-3

cdr3_nt: TGTGCCAGCAGTTACTCGAATCGGGAGACCCAGTACTTC
cdr3_aa: CASSYSNRETQYF
clone_size: NA
v_call: TRBV6-5
d_call: NA
j_call: TRBJ2-5

cdr3_nt: TGTGCCAGTAGATTTAGCGGGGGGGACACAGATACGCAGTATTTT
cdr3_aa: CASRFSGGDTDTQYF
clone_size: NA
v_call: TRBV19
d_call: TRBD2
j_call: TRBJ2-3

cdr3_nt: TGTGCCAGCAGCCAACGAACAGGGTGGTACTATGGCTACACCTTC
cdr3_aa: CASSQRTGWYYGYTF
clone_size: once
v_call: TRBV3-1/TRBV3-2
d_call: NA
j_call: TRBJ1-2

cdr3_nt: TGTGCCAGTAGTATGAGACAGGTCAATCAGCCCCAGCATTTT
cdr3_aa: CASSMRQVNQPQHF
clone_size: NA
v_call: TRBV19
d_call: NA
j_call: TRBJ1-5

cdr3_nt: TGTGCCAGCAGCTTAGTAACGGGGTACCAAGAGACCCAGTACTTC
cdr3_aa: CASSLVTGYQETQYF
clone_size: few
v_call: TRBV7-6
d_call: NA
j_call: TRBJ2-5

cdr3_nt: TGTGCCAGCAGTCACCCCCGGGTGAGCGGGGCCAATGAGCAGTTCTTC
cdr3_aa: CASSHPRVSGANEQFF
clone_size: NA
v_call: TRBV28
d_call: TRBD2
j_call: TRBJ2-1

cdr3_nt: TGTGCCAGCAGTTCCAGGGAAATGAACACTGAAGCTTTCTTT
cdr3_aa: CASSSREMNTEAFF
clone_size: NA
v_call: TRBV11-2
d_call: NA
j_call: TRBJ1-1

cdr3_nt: TGTGCCACCAGTGATCGAAACCGGGACAGCAATGAGCAGTTCTTC
cdr3_aa: CATSDRNRDSNEQFF
clone_size: NA
v_call: TRBV24-1
d_call: TRBD1
j_call: TRBJ2-1

cdr3_nt: TGTGCCGCTAGGGGAAGACTTAGCACAGATACGCAGTATTTT
cdr3_aa: CAARGRLSTDTQYF
clone_size: NA
v_call: TRBV7-2
d_call: NA
j_call: TRBJ2-3

cdr3_nt: TGTGCCAGCAGCGATGACAGGGTGAATCAGCCCCAGCATTTT
cdr3_aa: CASSDDRVNQPQHF
clone_size: NA
v_call: TRBV7-9
d_call: TRBD1
j_call: TRBJ1-5

cdr3_nt: TGCAGTGCTAGTGAAGGGGGCGAGATCAATCAGCCCCAGCATTTT
cdr3_aa: CSASEGGEINQPQHF
clone_size: NA
v_call: TRBV20-1
d_call: TRBD1
j_call: TRBJ1-5

cdr3_nt: TGCGCCAGCAGCACCGGACAGGGCAACACAGATACGCAGTATTTT
cdr3_aa: CASSTGQGNTDTQYF
clone_size: once
v_call: TRBV5-1
d_call: TRBD1
j_call: TRBJ2-3

cdr3_nt: TGTGCCAGCAGCCCCAGGGGCGTGAGTGAGACCCAGTACTTC
cdr3_aa: CASSPRGVSETQYF
clone_size: NA
v_call: TRBV7-9
d_call: NA
j_call: TRBJ2-5

cdr3_nt: TGTGCCAGCTCATCCGACAGGGGAGTCTATAATTCACCCCTCCACTTT
cdr3_aa: CASSSDRGVYNSPLHF
clone_size: NA
v_call: TRBV18
d_call: TRBD1
j_call: TRBJ1-6

cdr3_nt: TGCGCCAGCAACCAACTAGCGGGGGGGACAGATACGCAGTATTTT
cdr3_aa: CASNQLAGGTDTQYF
clone_size: once
v_call: TRBV10-2
d_call: TRBD2
j_call: TRBJ2-3

cdr3_nt: TGTGCCAGCAGTGAACTGGGACAGGGAGAAAAACTGTTTTTT
cdr3_aa: CASSELGQGEKLFF
clone_size: NA
v_call: TRBV2
d_call: TRBD1
j_call: TRBJ1-4

cdr3_nt: TGCAGCGTTGAAAAACAACAGGGATCGTATGGCTACACCTTC
cdr3_aa: CSVEKQQGSYGYTF
clone_size: once
v_call: TRBV29-1
d_call: NA
j_call: TRBJ1-2

cdr3_nt: TGTGCCAGCAGCTTGGTTCGCCGAGGGGGCACTGAAGCTTTCTTT
cdr3_aa: CASSLVRRGGTEAFF
clone_size: NA
v_call: TRBV5-6
d_call: NA
j_call: TRBJ1-1